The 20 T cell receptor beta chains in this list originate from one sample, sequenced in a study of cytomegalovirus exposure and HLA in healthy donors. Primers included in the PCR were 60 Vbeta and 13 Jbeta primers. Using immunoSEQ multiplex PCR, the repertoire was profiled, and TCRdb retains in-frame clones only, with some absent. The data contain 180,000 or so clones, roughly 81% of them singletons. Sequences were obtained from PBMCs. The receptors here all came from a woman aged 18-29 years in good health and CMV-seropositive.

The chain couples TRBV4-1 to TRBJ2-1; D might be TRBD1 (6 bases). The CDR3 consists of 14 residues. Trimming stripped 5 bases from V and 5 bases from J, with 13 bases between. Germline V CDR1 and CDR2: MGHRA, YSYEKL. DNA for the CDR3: TGCGCCAGCAGCGAAGGGACACGACACAATGAGCAGTTCTTC. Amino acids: CASSEGTRHNEQFF.

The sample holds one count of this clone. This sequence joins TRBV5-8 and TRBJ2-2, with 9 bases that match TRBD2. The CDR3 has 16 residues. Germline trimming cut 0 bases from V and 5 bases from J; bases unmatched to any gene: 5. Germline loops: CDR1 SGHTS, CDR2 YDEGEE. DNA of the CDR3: TGTGCCAGCAGCTTGGTTCTAGCGGGGAGGACCGGGGAGCTGTTTTTT. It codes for CASSLVLAGRTGELFF.

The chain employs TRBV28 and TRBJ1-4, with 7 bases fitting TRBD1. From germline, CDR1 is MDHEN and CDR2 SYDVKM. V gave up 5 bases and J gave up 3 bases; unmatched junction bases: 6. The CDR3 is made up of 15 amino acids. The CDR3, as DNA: TGTGCCAGCAGTCCCCACGGGACAGCTAATGAAAAACTGTTTTTT. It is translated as CASSPHGTANEKLFF.

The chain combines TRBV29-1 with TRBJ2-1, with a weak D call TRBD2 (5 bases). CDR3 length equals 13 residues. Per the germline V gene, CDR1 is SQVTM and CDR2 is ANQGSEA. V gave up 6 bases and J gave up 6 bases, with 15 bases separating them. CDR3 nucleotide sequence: TGCAGCGTCACAAGAGCACGGGGCAATGAGCAGTTCTTC. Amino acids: CSVTRARGNEQFF.

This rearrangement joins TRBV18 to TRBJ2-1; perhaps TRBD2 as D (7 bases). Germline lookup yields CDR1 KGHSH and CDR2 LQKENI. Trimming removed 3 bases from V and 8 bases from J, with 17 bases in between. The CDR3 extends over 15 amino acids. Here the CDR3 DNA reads TGTGCCAGCTCACCTCGGCGGGGGCCGCTCGATGAGCAGTTCTTC. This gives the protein CASSPRRGPLDEQFF.

CDR3 sequence reads: CASRTGTNEKLFF. CDR3 DNA: TGTGCCAGCCGGACAGGGACTAATGAAAAACTGTTTTTT. This chain uses TRBV6-5 with TRBJ1-4, with 8 bases fitting TRBD1. CDR1 is MNHEY and CDR2 is SVGAGI in the germline V gene. V trimming: 8 bases; J trimming: 2 bases; junction bases outside the gene matches: 1. The CDR3 is 13 amino acids.

CDR3 residues: CASSSGQGARYEQYF. The DNA for the CDR3 is TGTGCCAGCAGTTCGGGACAGGGGGCGCGGTACGAGCAGTACTTC. The chain joins TRBV6-6 to TRBJ2-7, with 12 bases matching TRBD1. The CDR3 is made up of 15 amino acids. The ends lost 4 bases at V and 4 bases at J; junction bases unmatched: 5. Germline V gene lookup returns CDR1 MNHNY and CDR2 SVGAGI (reference sequence).

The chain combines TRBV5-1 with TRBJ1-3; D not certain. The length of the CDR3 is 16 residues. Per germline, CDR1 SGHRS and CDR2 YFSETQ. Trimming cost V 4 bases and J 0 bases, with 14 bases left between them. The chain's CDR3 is CASSPAGTSSGNTIYF. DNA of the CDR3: TGCGCCAGCAGCCCAGCAGGCACTTCCTCTGGAAACACCATATATTTT.

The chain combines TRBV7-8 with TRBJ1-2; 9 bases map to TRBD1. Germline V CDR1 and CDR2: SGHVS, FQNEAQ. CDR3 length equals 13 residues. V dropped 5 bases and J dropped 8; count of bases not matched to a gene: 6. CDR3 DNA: TGTGCCAGCAGCATGGACAGGGGAGGGGGCTACACCTTC. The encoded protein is CASSMDRGGGYTF.

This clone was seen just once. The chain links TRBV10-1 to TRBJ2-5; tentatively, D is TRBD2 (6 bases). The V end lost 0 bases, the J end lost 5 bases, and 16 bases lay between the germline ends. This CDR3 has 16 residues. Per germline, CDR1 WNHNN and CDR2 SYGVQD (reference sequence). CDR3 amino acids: CASSESAGLSGETQYF. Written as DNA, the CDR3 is TGCGCCAGCAGTGAGTCCGCCGGGCTGAGCGGGGAGACCCAGTACTTC.

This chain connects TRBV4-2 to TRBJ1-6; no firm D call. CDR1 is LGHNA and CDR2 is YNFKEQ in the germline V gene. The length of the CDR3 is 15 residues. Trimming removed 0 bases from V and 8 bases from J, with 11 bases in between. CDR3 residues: CASSQDGGLDSPLHF. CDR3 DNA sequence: TGTGCCAGCAGCCAAGATGGAGGGTTGGATTCACCCCTCCACTTT.

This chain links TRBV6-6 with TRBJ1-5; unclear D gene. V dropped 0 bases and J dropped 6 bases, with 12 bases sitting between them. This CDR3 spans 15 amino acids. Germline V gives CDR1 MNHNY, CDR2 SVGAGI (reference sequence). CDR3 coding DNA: TGTGCCAGCAGTTACTCGATGAGGTTCTCTCAGCCCCAGCATTTT. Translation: CASSYSMRFSQPQHF.

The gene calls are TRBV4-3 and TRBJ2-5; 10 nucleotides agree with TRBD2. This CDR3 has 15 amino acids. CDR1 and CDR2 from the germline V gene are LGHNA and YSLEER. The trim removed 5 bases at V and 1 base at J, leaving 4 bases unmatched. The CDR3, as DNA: TGCGCCAGCAGCTTAAGCGGGGGGGCCCAAGAGACCCAGTACTTC. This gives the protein CASSLSGGAQETQYF.

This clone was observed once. DNA of the CDR3: TGTGCCAGCAGCTTGCAGGGGGCGCGGAACACTGAAGCTTTCTTT. Its protein product is CASSLQGARNTEAFF. The rearrangement links TRBV5-6 to TRBJ1-1; TRBD1 aligns across 8 bases. Looked up from germline, CDR1 is SGHDT and CDR2 is YYEEEE. The CDR3 consists of 15 residues. With 1 base clipped from V and 1 base from J, the junction kept 3 bases outside the gene matches. Using reference TRBV5-6 and TRBJ1-1 for the parts outside the CDR3, the full variable domain is DAGVTQSPTHLIKTRGQQVTLRCSPKSGHDTVSWYQQALGQGPQFIFQYYEEEERQRGNFPDRFSGHQFPNYSSELNVNALLLGDSALYLCASSLQGARNTEAFFGQGTRLTVV.

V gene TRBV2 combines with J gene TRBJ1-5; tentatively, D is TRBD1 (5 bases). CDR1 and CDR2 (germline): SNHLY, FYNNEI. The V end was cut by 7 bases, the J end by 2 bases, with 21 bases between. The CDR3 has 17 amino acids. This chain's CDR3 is CASNVGGNRDGNQPQHF. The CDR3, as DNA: TGTGCCAGCAACGTGGGGGGGAATAGGGATGGCAATCAGCCCCAGCATTTT.

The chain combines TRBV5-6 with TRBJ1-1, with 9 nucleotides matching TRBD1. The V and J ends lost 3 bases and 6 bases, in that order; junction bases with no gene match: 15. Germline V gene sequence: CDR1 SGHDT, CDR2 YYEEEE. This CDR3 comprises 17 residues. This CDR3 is CASSWLTGGSLGSEAFF. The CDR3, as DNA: TGTGCCAGCAGCTGGTTGACAGGGGGGTCCTTGGGGTCTGAAGCTTTCTTT.

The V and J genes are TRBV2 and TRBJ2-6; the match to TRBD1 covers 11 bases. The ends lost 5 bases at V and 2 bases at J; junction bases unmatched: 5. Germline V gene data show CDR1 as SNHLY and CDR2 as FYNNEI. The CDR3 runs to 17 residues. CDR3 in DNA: TGTGCCAGCAGTCTGGACAGGGGGCGTGCTGGGGCCAACGTCCTGACTTTC. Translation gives CASSLDRGRAGANVLTF.

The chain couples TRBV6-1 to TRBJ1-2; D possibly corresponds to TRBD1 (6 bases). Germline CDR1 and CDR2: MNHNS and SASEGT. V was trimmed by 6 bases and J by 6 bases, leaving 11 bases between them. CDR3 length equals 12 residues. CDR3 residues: CASRPTGNGYTF. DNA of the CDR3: TGTGCCAGCAGGCCCACAGGGAATGGCTACACCTTC.

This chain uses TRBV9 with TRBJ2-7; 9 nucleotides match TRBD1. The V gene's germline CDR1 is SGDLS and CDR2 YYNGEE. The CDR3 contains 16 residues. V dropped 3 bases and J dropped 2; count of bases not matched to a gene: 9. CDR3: CASSATTGTGPYEQYF. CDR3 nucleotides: TGTGCCAGCAGCGCCACGACCGGGACAGGGCCCTACGAGCAGTACTTC.

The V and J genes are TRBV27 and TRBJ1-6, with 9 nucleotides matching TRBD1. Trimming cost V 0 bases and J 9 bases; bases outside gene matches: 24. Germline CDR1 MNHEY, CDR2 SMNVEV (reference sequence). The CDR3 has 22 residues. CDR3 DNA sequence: TGTGCCAGCAGTTTATCCCCCCCGTCGGGACAGGGTCTGGTCGCCGGGGGTTCACCCCTCCACTTT. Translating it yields CASSLSPPSGQGLVAGGSPLHF.